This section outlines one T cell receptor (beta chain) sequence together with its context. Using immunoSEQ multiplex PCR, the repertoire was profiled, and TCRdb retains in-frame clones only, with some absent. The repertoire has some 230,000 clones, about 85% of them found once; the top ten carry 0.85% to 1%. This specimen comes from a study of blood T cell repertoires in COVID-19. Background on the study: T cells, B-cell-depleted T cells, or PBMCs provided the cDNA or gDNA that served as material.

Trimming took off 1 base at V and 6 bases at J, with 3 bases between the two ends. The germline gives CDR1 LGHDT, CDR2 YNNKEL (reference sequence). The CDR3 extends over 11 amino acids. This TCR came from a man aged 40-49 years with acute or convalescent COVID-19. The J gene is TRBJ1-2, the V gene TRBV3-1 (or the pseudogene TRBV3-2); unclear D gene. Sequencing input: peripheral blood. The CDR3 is CASSQADGYTF. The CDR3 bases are TGTGCCAGCAGCCAAGCAGATGGCTACACCTTC.